This T cell receptor beta chain was identified during a study of shared clonotypes between healthy human individuals. Some clones are missing from TCRdb's copy, which holds only in-frame ones; the method was immunoSEQ multiplex PCR. The profile covers roughly 2.2 million clones, with 85% to 95% appearing a single time and approximately 0.39% taken by the ten largest. The source is a man between 18 and 35 years old in good health. Some clones in this sample may be carry-over from other donors' samples. The sequenced sample was naive CD4+ T cells from PBMCs. Subset meaning: CD45RA+ positively selected.

The CDR3 here is CASSLGQGGEQFF. The CDR3 DNA reads TGTGCCAGCAGCTTAGGGCAGGGCGGTGAGCAGTTCTTC. The chain uses TRBV7-3 and TRBJ2-1; the D gene is possibly TRBD1 (5 bases). This CDR3 region has 13 residues. In germline, CDR1 is SGHTA, CDR2 FQGTGA. V was shortened by 2 bases and J by 9 bases, with 11 bases between the two germline ends. Together with reference TRBV7-3 and TRBJ2-1, the CDR3 gives the full variable domain: GAGVSQTPSNKVTEKGKYVELRCDPISGHTALYWYRQSLGQGPEFLIYFQGTGAADDSGLPNDRFFAVRPEGSVSTLKIQRTERGDSAVYLCASSLGQGGEQFFGPGTRLTVL.